This T cell receptor (beta chain) was recorded in a study of molecular identifiers for immune sequencing clone quantification. Investigators produced naive CD8 libraries from around 20,000 to 1,000,000 sorted cells, drawing on 10%, 30% or 50% RNA. CD8+CD4-CCR7+CD45RA+ cells were sorted as naive CD8 T cells. MiXCR was run by TCRdb on the PCR reads, yielding one entry per CDR3 protein. The sample includes about 640,000 distinct CDR3 sequences, around 20% of them seen just once. Trimming stripped 0 bases from V and 6 bases from J, with 11 bases between. Looked up from germline, CDR1 is MNHNY and CDR2 is SVGAGI (reference sequence). The length of the CDR3 is 14 residues.

Sequencing input: naive CD8+ T cells from blood, with Jurkat cell RNA spiked in. Subset of the sample: FACS-sorted CD8+CD4-CCR7+CD45RA+ naive T cells. V and J are TRBV6-6 and TRBJ1-2; TRBD1 is a possible D gene (6 bases). The TCR sequence derives from a human donor in good health. Some libraries in this study had Jurkat cell RNA spiked in. The CDR3 spells CASSYSAGADGYTF. The CDR3 region has the DNA TGTGCCAGCAGTTACTCTGCAGGGGCGGATGGCTACACCTTC.